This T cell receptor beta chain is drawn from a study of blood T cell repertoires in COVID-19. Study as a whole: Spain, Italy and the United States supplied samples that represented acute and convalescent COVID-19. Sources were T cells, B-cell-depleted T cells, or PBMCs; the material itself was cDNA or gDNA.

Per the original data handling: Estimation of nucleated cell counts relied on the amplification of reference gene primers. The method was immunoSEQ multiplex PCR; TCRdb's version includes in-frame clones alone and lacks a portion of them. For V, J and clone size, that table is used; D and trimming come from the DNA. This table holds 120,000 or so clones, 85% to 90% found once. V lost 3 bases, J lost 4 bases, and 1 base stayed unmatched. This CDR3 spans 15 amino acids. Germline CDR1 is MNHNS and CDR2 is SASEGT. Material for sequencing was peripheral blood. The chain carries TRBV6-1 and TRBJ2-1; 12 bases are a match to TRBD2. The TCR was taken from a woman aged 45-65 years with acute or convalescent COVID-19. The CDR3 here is CASSDLAGGYNEQFF. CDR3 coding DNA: TGTGCCAGCAGTGATCTAGCGGGAGGGTACAATGAGCAGTTCTTC.